This is a list of T cell receptor beta chains from one sample in a study of response to subunit inactivated influenza vaccine. Each CDR3 protein gets one entry after TCRdb re-called the RT-PCR reads with MiXCR. This sample has about 570,000 distinct CDR3 sequences, with 10% to 12% found just once. These same data were also listed under a study on T cells expressing NK-cell markers.

The sample here was PBMCs from blood, taken on the day of vaccination. The receptor set was obtained from a man between 50 and 59 years old who received an inactivated influenza vaccine. Both conserved end residues are part of each CDR3. A D gene is named only where the DNA matches it firmly. Clone size, where shown, is once, few, many, or a class for clones that have expanded.

NA,TRBV14,16,TRBJ2-1,many,TGTGCCAGCAGCGCCGGGGCCCGAAGCTCCTACAATGAGCAGTTCTTC,CASSAGARSSYNEQFF
NA,TRBV2,15,TRBJ2-1,few,TGTGCCAGTAGAAACGGGGGGCGGAACTACAATGAGCAGTTCTTC,CASRNGGRNYNEQFF
NA,TRBV7-9,14,TRBJ2-1,NA,TGTGCCAGCAGAGTGAGCGGTTCCTACAATGAGCAGTTCTTC,CASRVSGSYNEQFF
NA,TRBV20-1,14,TRBJ2-7,NA,TGCAGTGCTAGGGGTCAGGTTGGACCCTACGAGCAGTACTTC,CSARGQVGPYEQYF
TRBD1,TRBV7-2,16,TRBJ1-1,few,TGTGCCAGCAGCTTTGCGAACAGGGGCGGTAACACTGAAGCTTTCTTT,CASSFANRGGNTEAFF
NA,TRBV3-1,15,TRBJ2-5,few,TGTGCCAGCAGCCAAGAAGGGGCAGGGAGAGAGACCCAGTACTTC,CASSQEGAGRETQYF
NA,TRBV15,15,TRBJ2-5,NA,TGTGCCACCAGCAGAGATGGGCGCAGGGCGGAGACCCAGTACTTC,CATSRDGRRAETQYF
NA,TRBV24-1,13,TRBJ2-1,many,TGTGCCACCAGTGCCAGTGGAGAGTCTAAGCAGTTCTTC,CATSASGESKQFF
NA,TRBV20-1,13,TRBJ1-1,few,TGCAGTGCTAGACAGGGCGTGAACACTGAAGCTTTCTTT,CSARQGVNTEAFF
TRBD1,TRBV5-1,15,TRBJ2-7,NA,TGCGCCAGCACCCGGGGCTGGCAGGGGGTCTACGAGCAGTACTTC,CASTRGWQGVYEQYF
NA,TRBV15,13,TRBJ2-5,NA,TGTGCCACCAGCAGAGCCCGGGAAGAGACCCAGTACTTC,CATSRAREETQYF
NA,TRBV2,13,TRBJ2-5,NA,TGTGCCAGCAGTGAGCGGTTTCAAGAGACCCAGTACTTC,CASSERFQETQYF
NA,TRBV3-1,15,TRBJ2-5,NA,TGTGCCAGCAGCCCTCGTTTCTGGGACCAAGAGACCCAGTACTTC,CASSPRFWDQETQYF
TRBD2,TRBV20-1,18,TRBJ2-1,NA,TGCAGTGCTAGGGGACTAGCGGGGGGGCCAATCCCCCTCAATGAGCAGTTCTTC,CSARGLAGGPIPLNEQFF
TRBD2,TRBV2,17,TRBJ2-7,many,TGTGCCAGCAGTTTTGACAGCGGACTAGCGGGAGAGGGCGAGCAGTACTTC,CASSFDSGLAGEGEQYF
TRBD2,TRBV3-1,15,TRBJ2-7,NA,TGTGCCAGCAGCCCCAATAGCGGGAGTGGCTACGAGCAGTACTTC,CASSPNSGSGYEQYF
TRBD2,TRBV12-3/TRBV12-4,16,TRBJ2-1,NA,TGTGCCAGCAGTTTAGGACTAGCGGGAGGGGACAATGAGCAGTTCTTC,CASSLGLAGGDNEQFF
NA,TRBV7-7,17,TRBJ2-2,few,TGTGCCAGCAGCTTACTTTACAGGGATGGAAACACCGGGGAGCTGTTTTTT,CASSLLYRDGNTGELFF
TRBD2,TRBV5-1,15,TRBJ2-5,NA,TGCGCCAGCAGCTTCACCGGGACTAGGTCGAAGACCCAGTACTTC,CASSFTGTRSKTQYF
NA,TRBV19,16,TRBJ1-1,NA,TGTGCCAGTAGTATGAGGGGGATGGAAATGAACACTGAAGCTTTCTTT,CASSMRGMEMNTEAFF
NA,TRBV7-8,15,TRBJ2-7,many,TGTGCCAGCAGCGAGTCCAGGGGCCTCTCCTACGAGCAGTACTTC,CASSESRGLSYEQYF
TRBD2,TRBV7-3,17,TRBJ2-1,few,TGTGCCAGCAGCTTGTCAGGTGGACTAGCGACCGACAATGAGCAGTTCTTC,CASSLSGGLATDNEQFF
TRBD1,TRBV4-3,16,TRBJ2-1,NA,TGCGCCAGCAGCCAAGATTGGGGACAGCTATACAATGAGCAGTTCTTC,CASSQDWGQLYNEQFF
NA,TRBV20-1,15,TRBJ2-7,NA,TGCAGTGCGTACCTATCCGGGCCTAGAGCCTACGAGCAGTACTTC,CSAYLSGPRAYEQYF
TRBD1,TRBV28,16,TRBJ2-7,NA,TGTGCCAGCAGTTTACGTCCCGGGACAGGGGGCTACGAGCAGTACTTC,CASSLRPGTGGYEQYF
NA,TRBV6-6,13,TRBJ2-7,NA,TGTGCCAGCAGTTACCCCAACTCCTACGAGCAGTACTTC,CASSYPNSYEQYF
NA,TRBV20-1,14,TRBJ1-5,NA,TGCAGTGCTAGAGTAAGGGACTCCCTCGGGCCCCAGCATTTT,CSARVRDSLGPQHF
NA,TRBV29-1,15,TRBJ2-5,NA,TGCAGCGTTGAGTTTCTGGACAGATTTTCGGAGACCCAGTACTTC,CSVEFLDRFSETQYF
TRBD1,TRBV5-1,14,TRBJ2-3,few,TGCGCCAGCAGCTTTACAGGGGACACAGATACGCAGTATTTT,CASSFTGDTDTQYF
NA,TRBV20-1,16,TRBJ1-5,many,TGCAGTGCTAGATATCCCGGACAGCGCAACAATCAGCCCCAGCATTTT,CSARYPGQRNNQPQHF
NA,TRBV20-1,13,TRBJ2-7,few,TGCAGTGCTAGAGATCCCCTCTCCTACGAGCAGTACTTC,CSARDPLSYEQYF
NA,TRBV21-1,16,TRBJ2-1,NA,TGTGCCAGCAATCCGAGGTGGGAGAGCTCCTACAATGAGCAGTTCTTC,CASNPRWESSYNEQFF
NA,TRBV28,15,TRBJ2-7,NA,TGTGCCAGCAGTTTATTCTCCGCGGGTTTCTACGAGCAGTACTTC,CASSLFSAGFYEQYF
NA,TRBV20-1,11,TRBJ2-1,NA,TGCAGTGCCACGCGTGGGCGAGGGCAGTTCTTC,CSATRGRGQFF
NA,TRBV10-3,12,TRBJ2-7,few,TGTGCCATCAGTGAGTCGAGGAGGGAGCAGTACTTC,CAISESRREQYF
NA,TRBV9,14,TRBJ2-2,few,TGTGCCAGCAGCGTAAAATTTGACACCGGGGAGCTGTTTTTT,CASSVKFDTGELFF
NA,TRBV12-3/TRBV12-4,13,TRBJ1-5,NA,TGTGCCAGCACCCCGGGCGGGACTCAGCCCCAGCATTTT,CASTPGGTQPQHF
NA,TRBV7-3,16,TRBJ2-2,NA,TGTGCCAGCAGCTTAACTAGCGGATCCTTCACCGGGGAGCTGTTTTTT,CASSLTSGSFTGELFF